Listed here are 32 T cell receptor beta chains from one sample, sequenced in a study of post-analysis software for immune sequencing data. Study results and caveats: Patients had higher frequencies than controls of a handful of TRBV segments, including TRBV5-6, TRBV5-1 and TRBV20-1.

Which antigens these TCRs recognize remains unknown. Unique-molecular-identifier-tagged TCR beta cDNA libraries were used. TCRdb fed the PCR reads into MiXCR, producing one record per CDR3 protein. The sample has roughly 570,000 distinct CDR3 sequences, approximately 34% seen once. The sample consisted of blood. These receptors all stem from a girl between 2 and 17 years old with multiple sclerosis.

This clonotype was recorded many times. The V call is TRBV5-5, the J call TRBJ2-7; 8 bases are a match to TRBD1. With 6 bases clipped from V and 3 bases from J, the junction kept 11 bases outside the gene matches. This CDR3 is 15 amino acids long. The germline gives CDR1 SGHKS, CDR2 YYEKEE (reference sequence). The CDR3 protein is CASNRGDRGNYEQYF. Here the CDR3 DNA reads TGTGCCAGCAACCGAGGTGACAGGGGAAACTACGAGCAGTACTTC. The variable domain in full, with the rest retrieved from reference TRBV5-5 and TRBJ2-7, is DAGVTQSPTHLIKTRGQQVTLRCSPISGHKSVSWYQQVLGQGPQFIFQYYEKEERGRGNFPDRFSARQFPNYSSELNVNALLLGDSALYLCASNRGDRGNYEQYFGPGTRLTVT.

The rearrangement links TRBV2 to TRBJ2-6; 8 bases match TRBD1. Germline CDR1 reads SNHLY; CDR2 reads FYNNEI. The trim removed 10 bases at V and 2 bases at J, leaving 1 base unmatched. The CDR3 spans 13 residues. The CDR3 is CATRGPGANVLTF. As DNA, the CDR3 is TGTGCCACCAGGGGGCCTGGGGCCAACGTCCTGACTTTC.

This clonotype occurred a few times. The chain employs TRBV20-1 and TRBJ2-5; 7 positions match TRBD1. Germline V lookup: CDR1 DFQATT, CDR2 SNEGSKA (reference sequence). V lost 3 bases to trimming and J lost 5 bases; unmatched junction nucleotides: 6. The CDR3 consists of 13 residues. The CDR3 region has the DNA TGCAGTGCTAGGAAACAGGGGAAGGAGACCCAGTACTTC. Amino acids: CSARKQGKETQYF.

The chain has TRBV7-2 and TRBJ2-1; 10 nucleotides agree with TRBD2. This CDR3 is built from 17 residues. With 4 bases clipped from V and 4 bases from J, the junction kept 10 bases outside the gene matches. CDR1 and CDR2 from the germline V gene are SGHTA and FQGNSA. CDR3 DNA: TGTGCCAGCAGCTCCGTCCCTAGCGGGGGTTCATACAATGAGCAGTTCTTC. It specifies CASSSVPSGGSYNEQFF. Complete variable domain (other parts from reference TRBV7-2 and TRBJ2-1): GAGVSQSPSNKVTEKGKDVELRCDPISGHTALYWYRQSLGQGLEFLIYFQGNSAPDKSGLPSDRFSAERTGGSVSTLTIQRTQQEDSAVYLCASSSVPSGGSYNEQFFGPGTRLTVL.

Ten or more counts support this clonotype. This sequence joins TRBV20-1 and TRBJ2-3, with TRBD2 matching 10 bases. Germline CDR1 reads DFQATT; CDR2 reads SNEGSKA (reference sequence). The CDR3 covers 14 residues. Trimming at V came to 5 bases and at J to 2 bases, leaving 4 bases not matched to a gene. For the CDR3, the DNA is TGCAGTGCTCCTGGACTAGCGGACACAGATACGCAGTATTTT. Translated: CSAPGLADTDTQYF.

Concerning this clonotype: The germline gene is not matched at one end of the junction; a read error may be the cause. The rearrangement uses TRBV12-3 or TRBV12-4 and TRBJ2-3; D is possibly TRBD2 (5 bases). This CDR3 is built from 15 residues. In nucleotides, the CDR3 is TGTGCCAGCAGTTTAAGCGGACTGGGCACAGATGCGCAGTATTTT. It yields the protein CASSLSGLGTDAQYF.

This clonotype appeared many times. The V gene is TRBV20-1, the J gene TRBJ2-3; D is undetermined. V lost 0 bases to trimming and J lost 0 bases, with 10 bases between them. From germline, CDR1 is DFQATT and CDR2 SNEGSKA (reference sequence). CDR3 size: 15 residues. CDR3 region: CSARDITPSTDTQYF. CDR3 DNA sequence: TGCAGTGCTAGAGATATTACACCTAGCACAGATACGCAGTATTTT.

In this sample, this clonotype turned up a few times. The gene calls are TRBV10-3 and TRBJ1-2; D ambiguous. The germline gives CDR1 ENHRY, CDR2 SYGVKD. The V and J ends lost 3 bases and 5 bases respectively, with 16 bases between them. The CDR3 is 15 residues long. The CDR3 nucleotides are TGTGCCATCAGTGAATCCGCGCCCAGGATGTATGGCTACACCTTC. This translates into CAISESAPRMYGYTF.

The rearrangement links TRBV27 to TRBJ2-5; possible D gene TRBD2, 6 bases. This CDR3 contains 16 residues. Trimming took 7 bases from V and 1 from J, leaving 19 bases between them. Germline V gives CDR1 MNHEY, CDR2 SMNVEV (reference sequence). CDR3 nucleotides: TGTGCCAGCAACATCAGGTGGGCGGGGCCCCAAGAGACCCAGTACTTC. Translated, it gives CASNIRWAGPQETQYF.

V is TRBV20-1 and J is TRBJ2-3; TRBD1 matches 7 bases. Germline CDR1 is DFQATT and CDR2 is SNEGSKA (reference sequence). Losses at the gene ends were 2 bases for V and 4 bases for J; bases not matched to a gene: 9. The CDR3 contains 15 residues. The CDR3 nucleotides are TGCAGTGCTAGAAGTCTACAGGGGAGCCCAGATACGCAGTATTTT. Its protein is CSARSLQGSPDTQYF.

Remarks on this clonotype: At one boundary the junction diverges from the germline segment, which might be a read error. The chain employs TRBV6-5 and TRBJ1-2; D is undetermined. The CDR3 sequence is 17 residues long. Germline loops: CDR1 MNHEY, CDR2 SVGAGI. The CDR3, as DNA: TGTGCCAACAGTTCCCTATGGGATGTCGAAACTAACTATGGCTACACCTTC. Protein: CANSSLWDVETNYGYTF.

A few counts support this clonotype. This chain joins TRBV5-1 and TRBJ1-1; D is ambiguous. CDR1 and CDR2 (germline): SGHRS, YFSETQ. The CDR3 contains 12 residues. Trimming removed 2 bases at V and 7 bases at J, with 9 bases between. For the CDR3, the DNA is TGCGCCAGCAGCTTAACCCCTTATGAAGCTTTCTTT. Translation: CASSLTPYEAFF. Drawing the rest from reference TRBV5-1 and TRBJ1-1, the complete variable domain is KAGVTQTPRYLIKTRGQQVTLSCSPISGHRSVSWYQQTPGQGLQFLFEYFSETQRNKGNFPGRFSGRQFSNSRSEMNVSTLELGDSALYLCASSLTPYEAFFGQGTRLTVV.

The rearrangement links TRBV7-3 to TRBJ1-1; TRBD1 matches at 8 bases. J lost 5 bases, V lost 6 bases, and 8 bases had no gene match. Looked up from germline, CDR1 is SGHTA and CDR2 is FQGTGA. The CDR3 runs 14 residues. CDR3 nucleotide sequence: TGTGCCAGCAGTATTGACAGGGGTGGTACTGAAGCTTTCTTT. Translating gives CASSIDRGGTEAFF. The entire variable domain, with the rest obtained from reference TRBV7-3 and TRBJ1-1, is as follows: GAGVSQTPSNKVTEKGKYVELRCDPISGHTALYWYRQSLGQGPEFLIYFQGTGAADDSGLPNDRFFAVRPEGSVSTLKIQRTERGDSAVYLCASSIDRGGTEAFFGQGTRLTVV.

This clonotype was detected a few times. The V and J genes are TRBV20-1 and TRBJ1-5, with TRBD1 as a possible D gene (5 bases). The germline V gene encodes CDR1 DFQATT and CDR2 SNEGSKA (reference sequence). The V and J ends lost 3 bases and 7 bases respectively, with 19 bases between them. The length of the CDR3 is 15 residues. The CDR3 DNA follows: TGCAGTGCTAGGTTCAGATCCTCGGGGGGGCAGCCCCAGCATTTT. Residues: CSARFRSSGGQPQHF.

This clonotype was picked up a small number of times. This chain connects TRBV10-3 to TRBJ2-5, with TRBD1 as a possible D gene (6 bases). Looked up from germline, CDR1 is ENHRY and CDR2 is SYGVKD. The CDR3 covers 15 residues. The V and J ends lost 3 bases and 2 bases respectively, with 13 bases between them. CDR3: CAISDSRGPQETQYF. CDR3 in DNA: TGTGCCATCAGTGACTCCAGGGGCCCTCAAGAGACCCAGTACTTC.

About this clonotype itself: At one of its ends the junction is not consistent with the germline gene, which may arise from a read error. This rearrangement joins TRBV5-1 to TRBJ2-1; tentative D call: TRBD1 (5 bases). This CDR3 has 16 amino acids. CDR1 is SGHRS, CDR2 YFSETQ, per germline. For the CDR3, the DNA is TGCGCCAGCAGCTTGGTGGGGCGTGATAACTACGATGAGCAGTTCTTC. Protein sequence: CASSLVGRDNYDEQFF.

This chain uses TRBV20-1 with TRBJ1-1, with 7 positions matching TRBD1. Looked up from germline, CDR1 is DFQATT and CDR2 is SNEGSKA (reference sequence). The CDR3 length is 15 residues. V shed 3 bases and J 5 bases; nucleotides not matched to a gene: 12. The CDR3 sequence is CSASSLVRGATEAFF. CDR3 coding DNA: TGCAGTGCTAGTTCTCTTGTCAGGGGGGCAACTGAAGCTTTCTTT.

The CDR3 DNA is TGCGCCAGCAGCTTGGACGGGCCTAGCACAGATACGCAGTATTTT. Its translation: CASSLDGPSTDTQYF. The chain uses TRBV5-1 and TRBJ2-3; no reliable D call. The CDR3 loop spans 15 amino acids. V was trimmed by 0 bases and J by 0 bases, leaving 8 bases between them. Germline V gene data show CDR1 as SGHRS and CDR2 as YFSETQ.

This chain uses TRBV7-2 with TRBJ2-3; possibly TRBD1 or TRBD2 for D (6 bases each). Germline V gene data show CDR1 as SGHTA and CDR2 as FQGNSA. The V gene lost 4 bases and the J gene lost 2 bases, with 13 bases spanning the gap. The CDR3 sequence is 15 residues long. The CDR3 sequence: CASSWGAGFTDTQYF. In DNA, the CDR3 is TGTGCCAGCAGCTGGGGGGCGGGGTTCACAGATACGCAGTATTTT.

This sequence joins TRBV20-1 and TRBJ2-1; D unresolved. There are 12 residues in the CDR3. Germline assignment: CDR1 DFQATT and CDR2 SNEGSKA (reference sequence). Trimming took 0 bases from V and 12 from J, leaving 12 bases between them. In DNA, the CDR3 is TGCAGTGCTAGAGATCTAAGCGCGGCGCAGTTCTTC. This translates into CSARDLSAAQFF.

The V and J genes are TRBV7-2 and TRBJ2-4; D is uncertain. The CDR3 length is 16 residues. Germline V gene data show CDR1 as SGHTA and CDR2 as FQGNSA. Trimming shortened V by 5 bases and J by 0 bases, and 14 bases separated the two germline ends. The CDR3 nucleotides are TGTGCCAGCAGCCCGACCATCCTTCTAGCCAAAAACATTCAGTACTTC. Its protein product is CASSPTILLAKNIQYF.

The rearrangement links TRBV7-8 to TRBJ2-5; the match to TRBD2 covers 7 bases. Germline CDR1 is SGHVS and CDR2 is FQNEAQ. Trimming took 0 bases from V and 7 from J; bases not matched to a gene: 8. CDR3 length: 15 residues. The CDR3 bases are TGTGCCAGCAGCTTAGCGGAGGGACTATTAGGGACCCAGTACTTC. It yields the protein CASSLAEGLLGTQYF.

The chain joins TRBV25-1 to TRBJ2-7; a weak D match, TRBD1 (6 bases). The length of the CDR3 is 14 residues. Germline V CDR1 and CDR2: MGHDK, SYGVNS. V lost 8 bases to trimming and J lost 0 bases, with 14 bases between them. The CDR3 DNA reads TGTGCCAGCGGAACCCAGGACAGCTCCTACGAGCAGTACTTC. This codes for CASGTQDSSYEQYF.

Details on this clonotype: Lacking the conserved final phenylalanine or tryptophan, this CDR3 likely reflects a read error. The CDR3 loop is CASSQGSGVRNIQYL. The CDR3 DNA is TGCGCCAGCAGCCAAGGCTCAGGGGTGAGAAACATTCAGTACCTC. V gene TRBV4-1 combines with J gene TRBJ2-4; weak D call: TRBD1 (6 bases). The CDR3 covers 15 residues. CDR1 is MGHRA and CDR2 is YSYEKL in the germline V gene. Trimming left V 1 base short and J 6 bases short, with 13 bases between.

This clonotype was observed a few times. The chain links TRBV15 to TRBJ2-7; 8 nucleotides line up with TRBD2. V was pared by 4 bases and J by 4 bases, with 3 bases of the junction left unmatched. CDR1 and CDR2 (germline): LNHNV, YYDKDF (reference sequence). The CDR3 loop spans 13 amino acids. The CDR3: CATSNGGAYEQYF. In DNA form, the CDR3 reads TGTGCCACCAGCAACGGGGGGGCTTACGAGCAGTACTTC. Complete variable domain (other parts from reference TRBV15 and TRBJ2-7): DAMVIQNPRYQVTQFGKPVTLSCSQTLNHNVMYWYQQKSSQAPKLLFHYYDKDFNNEADTPDNFQSRRPNTSFCFLDIRSPGLGDTAMYLCATSNGGAYEQYFGPGTRLTVT.

V usage is TRBV19 and J usage is TRBJ2-3; 12 bases line up with TRBD2. V shed 6 bases, J shed 4 bases, and the junction held 2 bases outside the gene matches. CDR1 is LNHDA and CDR2 is SQIVND in the germline V gene (reference sequence). CDR3 size: 14 residues. CDR3 residues: CASRLAGGPDTQYF. The DNA of the CDR3 is TGTGCCAGTAGACTAGCGGGGGGCCCAGATACGCAGTATTTT.

The rearrangement uses TRBV6-5 and TRBJ1-2, with D possibly matching TRBD1 (6 bases). CDR3 size: 14 residues. The germline V gene encodes CDR1 MNHEY and CDR2 SVGAGI. V lost 10 bases to trimming and J lost 8 bases, with 23 bases between them. The CDR3 DNA is TGTGCCACCGTTCCTGACGGGGGCGGGTACGGCTACACCTTC. This codes for CATVPDGGGYGYTF.

This chain connects TRBV20-1 to TRBJ2-1; D may be TRBD1 (5 bases). CDR3 length equals 11 residues. V gave up 3 bases and J gave up 9 bases, with 9 bases separating them. CDR1 DFQATT and CDR2 SNEGSKA come from the germline V gene (reference sequence). In DNA form, the CDR3 reads TGCAGTGCTAGTGAAGGGGTTGAGCAGTTCTTC. Its translation is CSASEGVEQFF.

The chain carries TRBV20-1 and TRBJ2-1; 7 nucleotides align to TRBD2. Germline trimming cut 0 bases from V and 8 bases from J; bases unmatched to any gene: 13. CDR3 size: 16 residues. Germline V gene lookup returns CDR1 DFQATT and CDR2 SNEGSKA (reference sequence). The CDR3 coding sequence is TGCAGTGCTAGAGATTTAGCGGGCATGGCTTACGATGAGCAGTTCTTC. It encodes CSARDLAGMAYDEQFF.

The V gene is TRBV20-1, the J gene TRBJ1-6; unclear D gene. The V gene lost 0 bases and the J gene lost 14 bases, with 17 bases spanning the gap. This CDR3 contains 14 residues. Looked up from germline, CDR1 is DFQATT and CDR2 is SNEGSKA (reference sequence). This chain's CDR3 is CSARDRGLGKTLHF. CDR3 DNA: TGCAGTGCTAGAGATCGGGGTCTGGGTAAAACCCTCCACTTT.

This clonotype was observed a few times. The J gene is TRBJ1-2, the V gene TRBV5-5; D unclear. Germline loops: CDR1 SGHKS, CDR2 YYEKEE (reference sequence). Between the trimmed V and J ends, which lost 1 base and 0 bases, there was a span of 7 bases. This CDR3 has 14 amino acids. The CDR3: CASSLYRSNYGYTF. The CDR3 DNA follows: TGTGCCAGCAGCTTGTACCGATCTAACTATGGCTACACCTTC.

This clonotype was detected only a few times. The chain couples TRBV6-1 to TRBJ2-5, with TRBD2 identical over 7 bases. Looked up from germline, CDR1 is MNHNS and CDR2 is SASEGT. This CDR3 contains 13 residues. The junction had 4 bases not matched to a gene; V was cut back by 4 bases and J by 5 bases. The CDR3 sequence: CASSVLGGETQYF. In DNA form, the CDR3 reads TGTGCCAGCAGTGTACTGGGGGGGGAGACCCAGTACTTC.